These 24 T cell receptor beta chains originate from one sample sequenced in a study of shared clonotypes between healthy human individuals. Generated by immunoSEQ multiplex PCR, the TCRdb table keeps only in-frame clones and is missing some. The repertoire holds about 320,000 clones, with over 75% as singletons. The sample taken for sequencing was memory CD8+ T cells sorted from blood. Subset meaning: CD45RO+ cells pooled with CCR7-negative TemRA cells. These receptors all stem from a man younger than 30 in good health.

The CDR3 DNA reads as TGTGCCAGCAGATCACTTGGACAGGGGGCCTACGAGCAGTACTTC. Amino acids: CASRSLGQGAYEQYF. This chain joins TRBV6-6 and TRBJ2-7; the match to TRBD1 covers 10 bases. CDR3 length: 15 amino acids. After removal of 6 bases from V and 2 bases from J, the junction contained 7 bases not matched to a gene. CDR1 MNHNY and CDR2 SVGAGI come from the germline V gene (reference sequence).

Many counts were recorded for this clone. The V gene is TRBV19, the J gene TRBJ2-7; no clear D gene. V was pared by 3 bases and J by 1 base, with 7 bases between. The V gene's germline CDR1 is LNHDA and CDR2 SQIVND (reference sequence). This CDR3 has 13 residues. This chain's CDR3 is CASSIGLSYEQYF. The CDR3 DNA is TGTGCCAGTAGTATCGGCTTGTCCTACGAGCAGTACTTC.

The V gene is TRBV4-1, the J gene TRBJ1-5; TRBD1 is a possible D gene (6 bases). Trimming left V 2 bases short and J 1 base short, with 12 bases between. Germline CDR1 reads MGHRA; CDR2 reads YSYEKL. This CDR3 comprises 16 residues. Here the CDR3 DNA reads TGCGCCAGCAGCCAATGGGGGGGCAGCAGCAATCAGCCCCAGCATTTT. It yields the protein CASSQWGGSSNQPQHF.

The rearrangement joins TRBV13 to TRBJ2-7; D perhaps matches TRBD2 (7 bases). The CDR3 has 16 residues. From germline, CDR1 is PRHDT and CDR2 FYEKMQ (reference sequence). V lost 6 bases and J 5 bases, leaving 23 bases between the germline ends. The CDR3 coding sequence is TGTGCCAGCAGTGCCCTTGGGCCGGGGGGCGTCGACGAGCAGTACTTC. This translates into CASSALGPGGVDEQYF.

CDR3 nucleotides: TGTGCCAGCAGTGGGACAGGGGTCAATGAGCAGTTCTTC. It translates to CASSGTGVNEQFF. V and J are TRBV28 and TRBJ2-1, with TRBD1 identical over 10 bases. Germline values: CDR1 MDHEN, CDR2 SYDVKM. V dropped 5 bases and J dropped 6; count of bases not matched to a gene: 1. The length of the CDR3 is 13 residues.

This clone turned up a few times. The chain links TRBV30 to TRBJ1-2; TRBD1 aligns across 7 bases. Trimming took 0 bases from V and 4 from J; bases not matched to a gene: 5. This CDR3 is built from 14 residues. Germline V gives CDR1 GTSNPN, CDR2 SVGIG (reference sequence). The DNA of the CDR3 is TGTGCCTGGAGTGTCATAGGGGGCGGCTATGGCTACACCTTC. This sequence encodes CAWSVIGGGYGYTF.

V and J are TRBV7-9 and TRBJ1-4, with a weak D call TRBD1 (5 bases). The CDR3 is made up of 13 amino acids. The V end lost 1 base, the J end lost 8 bases, and 8 bases lay between the germline ends. Germline CDR1 reads SEHNR; CDR2 reads FQNEAQ (reference sequence). This chain's CDR3 is CASSLVAGEKLFF. Written as DNA, the CDR3 is TGTGCCAGCAGCTTAGTTGCAGGGGAAAAACTGTTTTTT.

In its sample, this clone was seen a few times. The rearrangement joins TRBV6-5 to TRBJ1-6; D remains unclear. Germline V gives CDR1 MNHEY, CDR2 SVGAGI. The V end lost 4 bases, the J end lost 13 bases, and 11 bases lay between the germline ends. There are 12 residues in the CDR3. CDR3 region: CASSLRSSPLHF. The CDR3 DNA follows: TGTGCCAGCAGTTTACGCTCGTCCCCCCTCCACTTT.

This chain joins TRBV29-1 and TRBJ2-2; maybe TRBD2 (6 bases). Germline V gives CDR1 SQVTM, CDR2 ANQGSEA. Deletions cut 0 bases from V and 0 bases from J, with 11 bases between. The CDR3 is 16 residues long. CDR3 DNA: TGCAGCGTTGAAGATCGGGTAGCGGCGAACACCGGGGAGCTGTTTTTT. Translated, it gives CSVEDRVAANTGELFF.

The V gene is TRBV7-9, the J gene TRBJ2-7; 12 bases align to TRBD1. The CDR3 covers 16 residues. Germline CDR1 and CDR2: SEHNR and FQNEAQ (reference sequence). Losses at the gene ends were 6 bases for V and 6 bases for J; bases not matched to a gene: 12. The CDR3 DNA reads TGTGCCAGCAGTCCCCCGTGGGACAGGGGGCTCGGCGAGCAGTACTTC. Translating it yields CASSPPWDRGLGEQYF. Filled out from reference TRBV7-9 and TRBJ2-7, the complete variable domain reads DTGVSQNPRHKITKRGQNVTFRCDPISEHNRLYWYRQTLGQGPEFLTYFQNEAQLEKSRLLSDRFSAERPKGSFSTLEIQRTEQGDSAMYLCASSPPWDRGLGEQYFGPGTRLTVT.

The chain employs TRBV5-4 and TRBJ2-5; the D is unclear. The V and J ends lost 1 base and 5 bases respectively, with 12 bases between them. The CDR3 has 14 amino acids. CDR1 and CDR2 (germline): SGHNT, YYREEE (reference sequence). DNA of the CDR3: TGTGCCAGCAGCTTGAGAACAGAAACTGAGACCCAGTACTTC. Its translation is CASSLRTETETQYF.

The chain couples TRBV6-4 to TRBJ2-1, with 11 bases aligning to TRBD2. Germline V lookup: CDR1 MRHNA, CDR2 SNTAGT. There are 15 residues in the CDR3. V was clipped by 4 bases and J by 8 bases; unmatched bases: 7. CDR3 in DNA: TGTGCCAGCAGTGTGTTAGCGGGGGGGCTCGATGAGCAGTTCTTC. Translation: CASSVLAGGLDEQFF.

The chain uses TRBV13 and TRBJ2-5, with TRBD2 matching 13 bases. CDR3 size: 18 residues. Germline CDR1 reads PRHDT; CDR2 reads FYEKMQ (reference sequence). V lost 4 bases, J lost 2 bases, and 10 bases stayed unmatched. The CDR3 spells CASSSRTSGGYRQETQYF. CDR3 bases: TGTGCCAGCAGCTCTCGGACTAGCGGGGGTTACCGACAAGAGACCCAGTACTTC.

CDR3: CASGIQGYEQYF. The CDR3 region has the DNA TGTGCCAGCGGGATACAGGGCTACGAGCAGTACTTC. V is TRBV13 and J is TRBJ2-7; possibly TRBD1 for D (6 bases). The CDR3 is 12 amino acids. CDR1 and CDR2 from the germline V gene are PRHDT and FYEKMQ (reference sequence). V was trimmed by 8 bases and J by 3 bases, leaving 11 bases between them. The variable domain in full, completed from reference TRBV13 and TRBJ2-7, reads AAGVIQSPRHLIKEKRETATLKCYPIPRHDTVYWYQQGPGQDPQFLISFYEKMQSDKGSIPDRFSAQQFSDYHSELNMSSLELGDSALYFCASGIQGYEQYFGPGTRLTVT.

V is TRBV6-5 and J is TRBJ2-1, with unresolved D. This CDR3 has 11 residues. V shed 7 bases and J shed 3 bases, with 4 bases lying between them. Germline V CDR1 and CDR2: MNHEY, SVGAGI. In DNA form, the CDR3 reads TGTGCCAGCAAACTCTACAATGAGCAGTTCTTC. Amino acid sequence: CASKLYNEQFF.

The chain has TRBV27 and TRBJ2-7; 9 nucleotides line up with TRBD1. Germline loops: CDR1 MNHEY, CDR2 SMNVEV (reference sequence). The junction had 3 bases not matched to a gene; V was cut back by 2 bases and J by 4 bases. The CDR3 has 14 amino acids. This CDR3 is CASSLGDRAYEQYF. In DNA, the CDR3 is TGTGCCAGCAGTTTAGGGGACAGGGCGTACGAGCAGTACTTC.

J is TRBJ1-1 and V is TRBV6-1; TRBD1 is a possible D gene (5 bases). CDR3 length equals 13 residues. Germline CDR1 and CDR2: MNHNS and SASEGT. V shed 11 bases and J shed 5 bases, with 18 bases lying between them. The CDR3 here is CAHRRRRRTEAFF. CDR3 nucleotides: TGTGCCCACAGGAGGCGGAGACGTACTGAAGCTTTCTTT.

CDR3 sequence (DNA): TGTGCCAGCAGCTTGAGAGGGACAGGGCTTTCTGAAAAACTGTTTTTT. This encodes CASSLRGTGLSEKLFF. The chain carries TRBV7-9 and TRBJ1-4, with 9 positions matching TRBD1. Germline lookup yields CDR1 SEHNR and CDR2 FQNEAQ (reference sequence). With V trimmed by 3 bases and J by 7 bases, 9 bases remained unmatched. The CDR3 spans 16 residues.

The V gene is TRBV7-9, the J gene TRBJ2-1, with 8 nucleotides matching TRBD1. CDR3 length: 15 amino acids. Germline loops: CDR1 SEHNR, CDR2 FQNEAQ (reference sequence). Trimming at V came to 2 bases and at J to 8 bases, leaving 8 bases not matched to a gene. The CDR3 DNA follows: TGTGCCAGCAGCTTACAGGGGGCGATTCTCCATGAGCAGTTCTTC. It encodes CASSLQGAILHEQFF.

The rearrangement uses TRBV11-2 and TRBJ2-6; D possibly corresponds to TRBD1 (6 bases). V dropped 2 bases and J dropped 4 bases, with 18 bases sitting between them. CDR3 length equals 18 residues. Germline assignment: CDR1 SGHAT and CDR2 FQNNGV. CDR3 sequence (DNA): TGTGCCAGCAGCTTATCCCGATTGGACAGTTCAGGGGCCAACGTCCTGACTTTC. Amino acid sequence: CASSLSRLDSSGANVLTF.

The chain has TRBV6-1 and TRBJ2-7; 7 bases agree with TRBD1. Germline V lookup: CDR1 MNHNS, CDR2 SASEGT. The CDR3 is made up of 17 amino acids. Germline trimming cut 3 bases from V and 0 bases from J; bases unmatched to any gene: 11. In DNA, the CDR3 is TGTGCCAGCAGTGATGCACCCGGGACAGTGAGCTCCTACGAGCAGTACTTC. Protein sequence: CASSDAPGTVSSYEQYF.

This clone was counted a single time. The chain recombines TRBV9 with TRBJ2-3; 10 bases align to TRBD2. In germline, CDR1 is SGDLS, CDR2 YYNGEE. The CDR3 spans 16 residues. Trimming removed 4 bases from V and 2 bases from J; junction bases left unmatched: 7. The CDR3 region has the DNA TGTGCCAGCAGCTCGAGCGGGGGGGAGTTCACAGATACGCAGTATTTT. It yields the protein CASSSSGGEFTDTQYF.

This clone was detected a few times. The chain employs TRBV19 and TRBJ2-2, with TRBD2 identical over 9 bases. The germline V gene encodes CDR1 LNHDA and CDR2 SQIVND (reference sequence). This CDR3 comprises 14 residues. After removal of 10 bases from V and 4 bases from J, the junction contained 7 bases not matched to a gene. CDR3 amino acids: CATAIAGVTGELFF. The CDR3 nucleotides are TGTGCCACCGCCATAGCGGGAGTCACCGGGGAGCTGTTTTTT.

This rearrangement joins TRBV11-2 to TRBJ1-1; D remains ambiguous. CDR3 size: 14 residues. From germline, CDR1 is SGHAT and CDR2 FQNNGV. Trimming shortened V by 3 bases and J by 1 base, and 9 bases separated the two germline ends. CDR3 protein: CASSFPAENTEAFF. The CDR3 DNA follows: TGTGCCAGCAGCTTTCCCGCAGAGAACACTGAAGCTTTCTTT.